A single sample gave rise to the 5 T cell receptor beta chains below, sequenced in a study of T cell repertoires in cytomegalovirus infection. Their antigens are not known. One entry per CDR3 protein results from TCRdb running MiXCR on the reads. The data hold 570,000 or so distinct CDR3 sequences, with about 39% observed a single time. The sequencing used cultured PBMCs, collected from culture after CMV antigen stimulation. The receptors here all came from a human donor in good health (CMV status not recorded). Some clones in this sample may be carry-over from other donors' samples.

This clonotype appeared a few times. V is TRBV5-6 and J is TRBJ1-5; D gene unclear. Between the trimmed V and J ends, which lost 2 bases and 4 bases, there was a span of 10 bases. Germline-derived CDR1 and CDR2 are SGHDT and YYEEEE. The CDR3 has 14 residues. This CDR3 is CASSFGPKNQPQHF. CDR3 nucleotide sequence: TGTGCCAGCAGCTTCGGACCGAAAAATCAGCCCCAGCATTTT. The entire variable domain, with the rest obtained from reference TRBV5-6 and TRBJ1-5, is as follows: DAGVTQSPTHLIKTRGQQVTLRCSPKSGHDTVSWYQQALGQGPQFIFQYYEEEERQRGNFPDRFSGHQFPNYSSELNVNALLLGDSALYLCASSFGPKNQPQHFGDGTRLSIL.

This chain uses TRBV5-1 with TRBJ1-1, with 8 nucleotides matching TRBD1. Germline-derived CDR1 and CDR2 are SGHRS and YFSETQ. The CDR3 contains 15 residues. V shed 4 bases, J shed 6 bases, and the junction held 11 bases outside the gene matches. CDR3 nucleotide sequence: TGCGCCAGCAGCCTTCGGACAGGGAAAGACGCTGAAGCTTTCTTT. This translates into CASSLRTGKDAEAFF.

The chain carries TRBV7-2 and TRBJ2-5; 10 bases line up with TRBD2. Germline V gene data show CDR1 as SGHTA and CDR2 as FQGNSA. The CDR3 covers 16 residues. With V trimmed by 4 bases and J by 0 bases, 5 bases remained unmatched. CDR3 amino acids: CASSSQAGGYQETQYF. DNA of the CDR3: TGTGCCAGCAGCTCCCAAGCGGGGGGGTACCAAGAGACCCAGTACTTC.

The genes are TRBV6-4 and TRBJ2-2; TRBD2 is a possible D gene (5 bases). The V end lost 5 bases, the J end lost 6 bases, and 10 bases lay between the germline ends. CDR3 length: 13 residues. The V gene's germline CDR1 is MRHNA and CDR2 SNTAGT. The CDR3 bases are TGTGCCAGCAGTACTGAGGGTGCCGGGGAGCTGTTTTTT. Translating it yields CASSTEGAGELFF.

V is TRBV12-3 or TRBV12-4 and J is TRBJ2-3, with D tentatively TRBD2 (6 bases). Trimming removed 6 bases at V and 1 base at J, with 14 bases between. The CDR3 contains 15 residues. The CDR3 DNA is TGTGCCAGCAGCCGCTCGGGACTCGGCACAGATACGCAGTATTTT. Translation gives CASSRSGLGTDTQYF.